These T cell receptor beta chains were read from a single sample in a study of T cells in Graves' hyperthyroidism and ophthalmopathy. MiXCR, applied by TCRdb to the multiplex PCR reads, yields one record per CDR3 protein. Among 660,000 or so distinct CDR3 sequences listed, approximately 42% were seen once. The sequencing input was peripheral blood or thyroid tissue (not recorded which). Receptors originate from an adult man with Graves' disease, either hyperthyroidism or ophthalmopathy (not recorded which). Both conserved end residues are part of each CDR3. D genes are given only for firm matches. Only some rows state a clone size, as once, few, many or a class for expanded clones.

NA many 13 TRBJ1-4 TRBV29-1 TGCAGCGTTTTGGGGGCAACTAATGAAAAACTGTTTTTT CSVLGATNEKLFF
NA NA 16 TRBJ1-6 TRBV25-1 TGTGCCAGCAGTGAATCCCAAGGTTGGGGGAGTTCACCCCTCCACTTT CASSESQGWGSSPLHF
TRBD1 NA 16 TRBJ1-1 TRBV7-3 TGCGCCAGCAGCCCCCAGGCTTGGACAGGCAACACTGAAGCTTTCTTT CASSPQAWTGNTEAFF
NA few 15 TRBJ2-5 TRBV7-9 TGTGCCAGCAGCTTAGGGCCTGGGGGCGCGGAGACCCAGTACTTC CASSLGPGGAETQYF
NA many 15 TRBJ1-6 TRBV7-9 TGTGCCAGCAGCTCGAACAGGGAAGTTCGGTCACCCCTCCACTTT CASSSNREVRSPLHF
NA many 13 TRBJ1-6 TRBV6-5 TGTGCCAGCAGTTACTTGTCGGTTTCACCCCTCCACTTT CASSYLSVSPLHF
NA NA 12 TRBJ1-1 TRBV29-1 TGCAGCTCACAGGGCTTGAACACTGAAGCTTTCTTT CSSQGLNTEAFF
NA NA 14 TRBJ2-5 TRBV10-3 TGTGCCATCAGTGAGTTCGGGGGCCAAGAGACCCAGTACTTC CAISEFGGQETQYF
TRBD1 NA 16 TRBJ1-5 TRBV7-7 TGTGCTAGCAGCTTTCGAGAGGACAGGAACGATCAGCCCCAGCATTTT CASSFREDRNDQPQHF
NA many 13 TRBJ2-7 TRBV19 TGTGCCAGTAGTGACACTAGTTCCCACGAGCAGTACTTC CASSDTSSHEQYF
NA NA 13 TRBJ1-5 TRBV29-1 TGCAGCGTTCAGGACGGGAGCAATCAGCCCCAGCATTTT CSVQDGSNQPQHF
TRBD1 NA 15 TRBJ2-5 TRBV11-1 TGTGCCTGGACCTCGGGGACAGGGTGGTTGGAGACCCAGTACTTC CAWTSGTGWLETQYF
NA few 14 TRBJ1-1 TRBV9 TGTGCCAGCAGCCAATCTAACCCGAACACTGAAGCTTTCTTT CASSQSNPNTEAFF
TRBD1 many 15 TRBJ1-5 TRBV7-9 TGCGCCAGCAGCCAAGCAGGACAGGTCTTTCAGCCCCAGCATTTT CASSQAGQVFQPQHF
TRBD1 many 12 TRBJ1-1 TRBV7-8 TGTGCCAGCAGCTCCAGACAGGGGTTGGCTTTCTTT CASSSRQGLAFF
NA NA 15 TRBJ1-5 TRBV6-6 TGTGCCAGCAGTTACGGAAGACGGAGCAATCAGCCCCAGCATTTT CASSYGRRSNQPQHF
TRBD1 NA 12 TRBJ2-7 TRBV29-1 TGCAGCGTCCCGGGACAGGGAGGTCAGCAGTACTTC CSVPGQGGQQYF
NA many 15 TRBJ1-4 TRBV2 TGTGCCAGCAGTGAAACGAGGGGTGGTAATGAAAAACTGTTTTTT CASSETRGGNEKLFF
NA many 12 TRBJ1-1 TRBV29-1 TGCAGCGTTGCTCCGTGGAACACTGAAGCTTTCTTT CSVAPWNTEAFF
NA NA 12 TRBJ1-5 TRBV12-3/TRBV12-4 TGTGCCAGCAATGAACAGAGACAGCCCCAGCATTTT CASNEQRQPQHF
TRBD2 few 14 TRBJ2-7 TRBV20-1 TGCAGTGCTGGGGCTAGCGGGACCTCCTACGAGCAGTACTTC CSAGASGTSYEQYF
TRBD2 NA 13 TRBJ2-7 TRBV20-1 TGCAGTGCTATAAGCGGGAGGGCCTACGAGCAGTACTTC CSAISGRAYEQYF
NA few 14 TRBJ1-1 TRBV5-1 TGCGCCAGCAAACCCGAGGGGGACCACACTGAAGCTTTCTTT CASKPEGDHTEAFF
NA few 14 TRBJ1-5 TRBV28 TGTGCCAGCACCACAGGGAGACCTAATCAGCCCCAGCATTTT CASTTGRPNQPQHF
TRBD1 few 15 TRBJ1-4 TRBV5-4 TGTGCCAGCAGCCCCCCTGGGACAGGTCGGGAAAAACTGTTTTTT CASSPPGTGREKLFF
NA few 12 TRBJ1-5 TRBV19 TGTGCCAGTAGCGTGGGGGTTCAGCCCCAGCATTTT CASSVGVQPQHF
TRBD1 few 14 TRBJ1-6 TRBV15 TGTGCCACCAGCAGCTCGACAGGGATTTCACCCCTCCACTTT CATSSSTGISPLHF
NA NA 15 TRBJ1-4 TRBV6-6 TGTGCCAGCATGACCGCTGGCCAACGTAATGAAAAACTGTTTTTT CASMTAGQRNEKLFF
NA NA 15 TRBJ2-5 TRBV7-7 TGTGCCAGCAGCTTAAGCAGGGGAATACAAGAGACCCAGTACTTC CASSLSRGIQETQYF
TRBD2 many 14 TRBJ2-7 TRBV15 TGTGCCACCAGCGGACAGCGGGGGTCCTACGAGCAGTACTTC CATSGQRGSYEQYF
TRBD1 NA 12 TRBJ1-2 TRBV29-1 TGCAGCGGTACGACAGGGGCAGATGGCTACACCTTC CSGTTGADGYTF
TRBD1 NA 13 TRBJ1-6 TRBV2 TGTGCCAGCGTATCAGGGGGCAATTCACCCCTCCACTTT CASVSGGNSPLHF
TRBD1 few 13 TRBJ2-7 TRBV7-6 TGTGCCAGCAGCCCCTTGGACAGGGGAGAGCAGTACTTC CASSPLDRGEQYF
TRBD2 many 16 TRBJ2-7 TRBV10-3 TGTGCCATCAGTGAGTCCCCAGCGGGAGGGCCCGACGAGCAGTACTTC CAISESPAGGPDEQYF
NA many 15 TRBJ2-7 TRBV2 TGTGCCAGCAGTGAATGGGGGGACGAGGGTTACGAGCAGTACTTC CASSEWGDEGYEQYF
NA many 12 TRBJ1-6 TRBV2 TGTGCCAGCAGTGACAGGGTTTCACCCCTCCACTTT CASSDRVSPLHF
NA few 16 TRBJ1-1 TRBV9 TGTGCCAGCAGCGTAGACGGCGGAAACATGAACACTGAAGCTTTCTTT CASSVDGGNMNTEAFF
TRBD1 many 15 TRBJ2-5 TRBV7-2 TGTGCCAGCAGCACGGGACAGGGGGGCATGGAGACCCAGTACTTC CASSTGQGGMETQYF
TRBD1 few 15 TRBJ1-1 TRBV7-9 TGTGCCAGCAGCAAACCCCCGGGACAGGCGCATGAAGCTTTCTTT CASSKPPGQAHEAFF
NA NA 14 TRBJ2-7 TRBV7-2 TGTGCCAGTAGTATAGCCACTTTAGGTGTCGAGCAGTACTTC CASSIATLGVEQYF
NA NA 11 TRBJ1-2 TRBV29-1 TGCAGCACACAGGGAGATGATGGCTACACCTTC CSTQGDDGYTF
NA NA 12 TRBJ1-4 TRBV29-1 TGCAGCGTTTCTGGGCCTAATGAAAAACTGTTTTTT CSVSGPNEKLFF
NA NA 15 TRBJ1-1 TRBV6-6 TGTGCCAGCAGTTACAGGGCAGGCATGAACACTGAAGCTTTCTTT CASSYRAGMNTEAFF
TRBD1 NA 14 TRBJ1-3 TRBV6-7 TGTGCCAGCAGGGGGACAGGGTTTGGAAACACCATATATTTT CASRGTGFGNTIYF
NA few 14 TRBJ2-7 TRBV6-6 TGTGCCAGCACTTCACAGGGTCTTGGCTACGAGCAGTACTTC CASTSQGLGYEQYF
NA NA 14 TRBJ2-7 TRBV12-3/TRBV12-4 TGTGCCAGCAGTGGAGATGTGGACTCCTACGAGCAGTACTTC CASSGDVDSYEQYF
TRBD1 NA 9 TRBJ2-5 TRBV5-1 TGCGCCAGCAGCCGGGACAGGTCCTTC CASSRDRSF
NA NA 18 TRBJ1-6 TRBV29-1 TGCAGCGTCGAACCCCTGGATCGTCCGAGCTCCTATAATTCACCCCTCCACTTT CSVEPLDRPSSYNSPLHF
NA NA 13 TRBJ1-5 TRBV12-3/TRBV12-4 TGTGCCAGCAGTTTTGGGGTGAGTCAGCCCCAGCATTTT CASSFGVSQPQHF
NA many 16 TRBJ1-1 TRBV7-9 TGTGCCAGCAGCCTTAGCGACCATATTCTGAACACTGAAGCTTTCTTT CASSLSDHILNTEAFF
TRBD1 few 16 TRBJ1-2 TRBV7-2 TGTGCCAGCAGCTACGGAGGAGGACAGGGGGGACTGGGCTACACCTTC CASSYGGGQGGLGYTF
NA NA 11 TRBJ1-2 TRBV29-1 TGCAGCGGAGGGACGAACTATGGCTACACCTTC CSGGTNYGYTF
NA NA 14 TRBJ1-4 TRBV20-1 TGCAGTGCGATACAGGGTACAACTAATGAAAAACTGTTTTTT CSAIQGTTNEKLFF
NA many 14 TRBJ2-5 TRBV12-3/TRBV12-4 TGTGCCAGCAGCGGGAGACAGGGCAGGCAGACCCAGTACTTC CASSGRQGRQTQYF
NA few 15 TRBJ1-1 TRBV7-2 TGTGCCAGCAGCTCCCTTACCGGGACGCGTTCTGAAGCTTTCTTT CASSSLTGTRSEAFF
NA NA 14 TRBJ1-5 TRBV19 TGTGCCAGTAGCGCGGTAAATAGCAATCAGCCCCAGCATTTT CASSAVNSNQPQHF
TRBD1 NA 13 TRBJ1-5 TRBV20-1 TGCAGTGCCTTGAGACAGGGTGGCCAGCCCCAGCATTTT CSALRQGGQPQHF
NA NA 12 TRBJ1-4 TRBV29-1 TGCAGCGCAATGGAGGGGTATGAAAAACTGTTTTTT CSAMEGYEKLFF